This T cell receptor (beta chain) came from a study of shared clonotypes between healthy human individuals. Study as a whole: Donors, aged 18 to 49, were a couple of women and three men.

As concerns this clone: Its antigen remains unidentified.

Only CD45RO-negative cells positively selected for CCR7 counted as naive CD8 cells, so terminally differentiated effector memory CD45RA+ cells were excluded. Findings of the study overall: Donors were few, which limited the genetic and exposure-history diversity represented. Sorted-subset sequencing was shown by rarefaction to be incomplete despite large depth.

In the study's own analysis: Filtering differed since immunoSEQ provided only junctions, with no quality scores. Sequenced by immunoSEQ multiplex PCR; TCRdb stores in-frame clones only, minus some. That table gives V, J and clone size, and the DNA gave D and trimming. The sample comprises 700,000 to 950,000 clones, around 96% of which are singletons, and about 0.21% rests with the top ten. The sequence was obtained from a young man in good health. The sample was naive CD8+ T cells sorted from blood.

CDR3 DNA: TGTGCCAGCAGTTACCAGGACTCCTACGAGCAGTACTTC. Protein product: CASSYQDSYEQYF. The chain carries TRBV6-5 and TRBJ2-7; D remains unclear. In germline, CDR1 is MNHEY, CDR2 SVGAGI. The CDR3 is 13 amino acids. The germline V and J ends were trimmed by 2 bases and 0 bases, with 5 bases remaining between them.